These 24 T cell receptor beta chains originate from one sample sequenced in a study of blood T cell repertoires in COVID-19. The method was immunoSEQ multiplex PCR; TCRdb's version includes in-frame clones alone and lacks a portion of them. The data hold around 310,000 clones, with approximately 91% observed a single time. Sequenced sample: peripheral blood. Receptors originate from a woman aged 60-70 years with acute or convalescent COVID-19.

CDR3 loop: CASSQQGLGEQYF. The CDR3 DNA reads as TGTGCCAGCAGTCAACAGGGGCTCGGCGAGCAGTACTTC. The V gene is TRBV2, the J gene TRBJ2-7, with TRBD1 matching over 7 bases. V lost 5 bases, J lost 6 bases, and 7 bases stayed unmatched. This CDR3 is 13 amino acids long. The germline gives CDR1 SNHLY, CDR2 FYNNEI.

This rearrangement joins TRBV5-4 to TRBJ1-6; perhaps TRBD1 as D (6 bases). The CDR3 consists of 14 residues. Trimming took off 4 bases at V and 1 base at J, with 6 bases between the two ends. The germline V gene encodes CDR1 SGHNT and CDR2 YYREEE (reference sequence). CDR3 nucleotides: TGTGCCAGCAGCCAGGGGTCCTATAATTCACCCCTCCACTTT. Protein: CASSQGSYNSPLHF.

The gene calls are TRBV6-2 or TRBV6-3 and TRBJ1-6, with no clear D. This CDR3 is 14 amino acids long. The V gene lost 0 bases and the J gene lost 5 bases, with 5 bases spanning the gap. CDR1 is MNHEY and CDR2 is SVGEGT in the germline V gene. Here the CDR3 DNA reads TGTGCCAGCAGTTACTCCGGTAATAATTCACCCCTCCACTTT. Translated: CASSYSGNNSPLHF.

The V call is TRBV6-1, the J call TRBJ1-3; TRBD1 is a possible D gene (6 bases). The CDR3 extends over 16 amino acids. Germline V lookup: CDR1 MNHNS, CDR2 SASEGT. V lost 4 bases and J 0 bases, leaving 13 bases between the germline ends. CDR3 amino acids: CASSGRDRSSGNTIYF. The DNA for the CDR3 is TGTGCCAGCAGTGGCCGCGACAGGAGCTCTGGAAACACCATATATTTT.

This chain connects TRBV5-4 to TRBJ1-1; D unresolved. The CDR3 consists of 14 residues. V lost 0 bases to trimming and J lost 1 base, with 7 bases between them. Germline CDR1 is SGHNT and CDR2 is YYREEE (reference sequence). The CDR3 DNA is TGTGCCAGCAGCTTGGACACCAAGAACACTGAAGCTTTCTTT. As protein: CASSLDTKNTEAFF.

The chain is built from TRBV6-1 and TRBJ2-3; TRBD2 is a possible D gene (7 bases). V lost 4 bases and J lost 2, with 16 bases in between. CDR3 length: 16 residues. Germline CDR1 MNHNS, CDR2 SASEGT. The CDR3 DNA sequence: TGTGCCAGCAGTGTAGGGGGGCGGGAGACCACAGATACGCAGTATTTT. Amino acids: CASSVGGRETTDTQYF.

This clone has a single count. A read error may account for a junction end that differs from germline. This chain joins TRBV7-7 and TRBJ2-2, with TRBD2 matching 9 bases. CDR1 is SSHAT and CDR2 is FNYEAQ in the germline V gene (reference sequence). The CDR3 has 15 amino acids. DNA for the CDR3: TGTGCTAGCAGTTCTAGCGGGACGAACACCGGGGAGCTGTTTTTT. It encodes CASSSSGTNTGELFF.

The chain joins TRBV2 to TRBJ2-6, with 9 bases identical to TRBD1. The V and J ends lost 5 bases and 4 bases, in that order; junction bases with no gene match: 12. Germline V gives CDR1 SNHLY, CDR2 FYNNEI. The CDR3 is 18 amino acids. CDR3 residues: CASSRYRDRAPGANVLTF. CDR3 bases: TGTGCCAGCAGTAGGTACCGGGACAGGGCTCCCGGGGCCAACGTCCTGACTTTC.

CDR3 in amino acids: CASSEEGGSNTEAFF. In DNA form, the CDR3 reads TGTGCCAGCAGTGAAGAAGGGGGCTCGAACACTGAAGCTTTCTTT. The chain joins TRBV2 to TRBJ1-1; 7 bases match TRBD1. CDR1 and CDR2 (germline): SNHLY, FYNNEI. V shed 1 base, J shed 1 base, and the junction held 3 bases outside the gene matches. This CDR3 has 15 amino acids.

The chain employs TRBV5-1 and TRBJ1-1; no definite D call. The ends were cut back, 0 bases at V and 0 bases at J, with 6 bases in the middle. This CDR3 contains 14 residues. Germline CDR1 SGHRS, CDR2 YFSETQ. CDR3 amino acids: CASSLDSMNTEAFF. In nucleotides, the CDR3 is TGCGCCAGCAGCTTGGACAGCATGAACACTGAAGCTTTCTTT.

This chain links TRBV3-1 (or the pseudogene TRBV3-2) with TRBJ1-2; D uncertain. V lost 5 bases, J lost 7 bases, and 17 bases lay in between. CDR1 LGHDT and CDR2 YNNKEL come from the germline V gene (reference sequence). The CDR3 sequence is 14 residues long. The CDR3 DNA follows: TGTGCCAGCAGCAATTCCAGTTACGGAGGTGGCTACACCTTC. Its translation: CASSNSSYGGGYTF.

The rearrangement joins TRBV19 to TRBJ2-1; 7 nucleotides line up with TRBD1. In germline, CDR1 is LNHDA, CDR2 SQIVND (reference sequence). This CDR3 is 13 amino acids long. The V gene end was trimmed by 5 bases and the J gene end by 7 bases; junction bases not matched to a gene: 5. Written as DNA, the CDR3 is TGTGCCAGTAGTTTAGGGGGCAGGAATGAGCAGTTCTTC. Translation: CASSLGGRNEQFF.

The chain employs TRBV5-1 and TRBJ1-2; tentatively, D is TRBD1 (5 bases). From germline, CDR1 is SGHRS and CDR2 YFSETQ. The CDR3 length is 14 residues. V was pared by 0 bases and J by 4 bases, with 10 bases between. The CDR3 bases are TGCGCCAGCAGCTTGGTAGACAGCCCCTATGGCTACACCTTC. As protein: CASSLVDSPYGYTF. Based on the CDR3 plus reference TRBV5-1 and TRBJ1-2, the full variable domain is KAGVTQTPRYLIKTRGQQVTLSCSPISGHRSVSWYQQTPGQGLQFLFEYFSETQRNKGNFPGRFSGRQFSNSRSEMNVSTLELGDSALYLCASSLVDSPYGYTFGSGTRLTVV.

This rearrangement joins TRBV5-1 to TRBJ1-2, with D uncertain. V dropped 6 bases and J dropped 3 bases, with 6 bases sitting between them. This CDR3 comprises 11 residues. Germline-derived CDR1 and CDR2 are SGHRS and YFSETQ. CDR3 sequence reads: CASIPYYGYTF. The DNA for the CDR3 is TGCGCCAGCATCCCGTACTATGGCTACACCTTC.

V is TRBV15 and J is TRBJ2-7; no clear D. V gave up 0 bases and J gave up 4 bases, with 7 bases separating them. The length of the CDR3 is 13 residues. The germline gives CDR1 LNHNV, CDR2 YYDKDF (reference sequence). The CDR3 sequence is CATSRDLRYEQYF. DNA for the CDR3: TGTGCCACCAGCAGAGATCTTCGGTACGAGCAGTACTTC.

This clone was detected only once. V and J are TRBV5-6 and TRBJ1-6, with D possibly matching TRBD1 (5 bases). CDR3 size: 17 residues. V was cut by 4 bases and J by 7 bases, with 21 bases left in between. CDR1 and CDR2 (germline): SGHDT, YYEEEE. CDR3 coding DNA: TGTGCCAGCAGCCGCCCGCTTGGGGGGGATAAAAATTCACCCCTCCACTTT. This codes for CASSRPLGGDKNSPLHF.

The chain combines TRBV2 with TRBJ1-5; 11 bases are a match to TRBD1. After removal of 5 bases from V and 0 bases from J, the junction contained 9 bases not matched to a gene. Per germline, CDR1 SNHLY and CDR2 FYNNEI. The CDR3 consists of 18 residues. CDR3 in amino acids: CASSLRTGGAYSNQPQHF. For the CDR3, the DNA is TGTGCCAGCAGTCTCCGGACAGGGGGCGCGTATAGCAATCAGCCCCAGCATTTT.

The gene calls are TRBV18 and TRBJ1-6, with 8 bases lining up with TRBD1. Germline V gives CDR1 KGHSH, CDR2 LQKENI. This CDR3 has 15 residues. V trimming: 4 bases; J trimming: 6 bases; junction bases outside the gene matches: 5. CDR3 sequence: CASSQGQGANSPLHF. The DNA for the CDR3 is TGTGCCAGCTCACAAGGACAGGGCGCTAATTCACCCCTCCACTTT. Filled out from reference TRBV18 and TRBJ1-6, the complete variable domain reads NAGVMQNPRHLVRRRGQEARLRCSPMKGHSHVYWYRQLPEEGLKFMVYLQKENIIDESGMPKERFSAEFPKEGPSILRIQQVVRGDSAAYFCASSQGQGANSPLHFGNGTRLTVT.

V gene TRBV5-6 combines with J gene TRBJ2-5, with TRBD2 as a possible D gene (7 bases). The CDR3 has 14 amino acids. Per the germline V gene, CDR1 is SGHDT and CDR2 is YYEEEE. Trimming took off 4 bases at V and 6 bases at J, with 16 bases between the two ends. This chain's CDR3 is CASSLGGGVKTQYF. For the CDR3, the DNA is TGTGCCAGCAGCCTAGGGGGGGGCGTTAAGACCCAGTACTTC.

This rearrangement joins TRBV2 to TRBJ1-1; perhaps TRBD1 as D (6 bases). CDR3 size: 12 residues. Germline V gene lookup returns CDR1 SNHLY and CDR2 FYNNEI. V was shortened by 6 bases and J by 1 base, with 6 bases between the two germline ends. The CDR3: CASRTGNTEAFF. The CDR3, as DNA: TGTGCCAGCAGGACAGGGAACACTGAAGCTTTCTTT.

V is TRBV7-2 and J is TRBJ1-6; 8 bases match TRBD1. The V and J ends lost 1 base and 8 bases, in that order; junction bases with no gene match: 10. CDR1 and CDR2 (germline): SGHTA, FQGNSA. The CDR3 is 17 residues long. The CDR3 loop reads CASSLVGDRGTHSPLHF. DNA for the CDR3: TGTGCCAGCAGCTTAGTGGGAGACAGGGGTACGCATTCACCCCTCCACTTT.

The CDR3 bases are TGTGCCAGCAGCCAAGAGCGCGAGAAGGGGGAGTACTTC. Amino acids: CASSQEREKGEYF. V is TRBV3-1 (or the pseudogene TRBV3-2) and J is TRBJ2-4; the D gene is possibly TRBD1 (6 bases). CDR1 is LGHDT and CDR2 is YNNKEL in the germline V gene (reference sequence). Between the trimmed V and J ends, which lost 0 bases and 14 bases, there was a span of 14 bases. The CDR3 runs 13 residues.

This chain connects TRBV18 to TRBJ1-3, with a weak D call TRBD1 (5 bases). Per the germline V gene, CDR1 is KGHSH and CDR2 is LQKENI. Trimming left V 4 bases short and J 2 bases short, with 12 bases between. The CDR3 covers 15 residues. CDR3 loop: CASSRLTETGNTIYF. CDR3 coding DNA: TGTGCCAGCTCACGGCTGACAGAGACTGGAAACACCATATATTTT.

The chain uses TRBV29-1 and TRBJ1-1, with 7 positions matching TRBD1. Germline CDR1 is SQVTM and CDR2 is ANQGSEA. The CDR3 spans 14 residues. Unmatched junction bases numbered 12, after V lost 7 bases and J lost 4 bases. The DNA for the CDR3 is TGCAGCGCGTCTCTTGGGACAGATCTCACTGAAGCTTTCTTT. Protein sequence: CSASLGTDLTEAFF.